Listed here are 25 T cell receptor beta chains from one sample, sequenced in a study of blood T cell repertoires in COVID-19. Assay used: immunoSEQ multiplex PCR; TCRdb lists only in-frame clones, some missing. The sample has 300,000 or so clones, 85% seen once. Sequencing used peripheral blood. The receptor source for this set is a woman in her fifties or sixties with active or convalescent COVID-19.

V gene TRBV19 combines with J gene TRBJ2-7, with 7 bases aligning to TRBD1. Looked up from germline, CDR1 is LNHDA and CDR2 is SQIVND (reference sequence). With V trimmed by 6 bases and J by 7 bases, 9 bases remained unmatched. The CDR3 has 13 residues. The CDR3 loop reads CASRGQTLGEQYF. The CDR3 nucleotides read TGTGCCAGTAGGGGACAGACCCTGGGAGAGCAGTACTTC.

The chain couples TRBV4-2 to TRBJ2-1; 14 positions match TRBD2. The length of the CDR3 is 20 residues. Germline V gives CDR1 LGHNA, CDR2 YNFKEQ. V was pared by 0 bases and J by 7 bases, with 14 bases of the junction left unmatched. The CDR3 is CASSQEGRLAGGPNGNEQFF. The CDR3 coding sequence is TGTGCCAGCAGCCAAGAAGGGAGACTAGCGGGAGGGCCGAATGGTAATGAGCAGTTCTTC.

The J gene is TRBJ2-5, the V gene TRBV5-1; D is undetermined. The CDR3 length is 14 residues. Trimming cost V 4 bases and J 2 bases, with 12 bases left between them. Looked up from germline, CDR1 is SGHRS and CDR2 is YFSETQ. CDR3 bases: TGCGCCAGCAGCCCACAGAATCCTCAAGAGACCCAGTACTTC. The encoded protein is CASSPQNPQETQYF.

The V gene is TRBV19, the J gene TRBJ2-3; the D gene is possibly TRBD2 (6 bases). The CDR3 loop spans 15 amino acids. V was cut by 2 bases and J by 4 bases, with 13 bases left in between. From germline, CDR1 is LNHDA and CDR2 SQIVND (reference sequence). The CDR3 DNA is TGTGCCAGTAGTATAAGCCTAGCGAAGGCAGATACGCAGTATTTT. Translation gives CASSISLAKADTQYF.

This clone appeared a few times. The J gene is TRBJ2-7, the V gene TRBV2; 10 positions match TRBD2. V was pared by 2 bases and J by 3 bases, with 7 bases of the junction left unmatched. The V gene's germline CDR1 is SNHLY and CDR2 FYNNEI. This CDR3 is built from 16 residues. CDR3 residues: CASSERGLAGVYEQYF. In nucleotides, the CDR3 is TGTGCCAGCAGTGAAAGAGGGCTAGCGGGAGTCTACGAGCAGTACTTC.

V is TRBV7-8 and J is TRBJ2-3; D is perhaps TRBD2 (6 bases). CDR3 length: 16 residues. Trimming removed 7 bases from V and 4 bases from J, with 21 bases in between. CDR1 and CDR2 (germline): SGHVS, FQNEAQ. CDR3 region: CASTNDGGLGPDTQYF. CDR3 nucleotide sequence: TGTGCCAGCACCAATGACGGGGGTTTAGGGCCAGATACGCAGTATTTT.

The chain uses TRBV15 and TRBJ2-1; 10 bases agree with TRBD1. Germline CDR1 reads LNHNV; CDR2 reads YYDKDF (reference sequence). After removal of 3 bases from V and 5 bases from J, the junction contained 4 bases not matched to a gene. The CDR3 contains 15 residues. CDR3 in amino acids: CATSSRDRGNNEQFF. The CDR3 bases are TGTGCCACCAGCAGCCGGGACAGGGGTAACAATGAGCAGTTCTTC.

The J gene is TRBJ2-7, the V gene TRBV19, with 8 nucleotides matching TRBD1. Losses at the gene ends were 4 bases for V and 6 bases for J; bases not matched to a gene: 14. The germline CDR1 and CDR2 sequences are LNHDA and SQIVND (reference sequence). The CDR3 runs 16 residues. The CDR3 nucleotides read TGTGCCAGTAGTACCTTAAGGGGCAGGGGGCGAGGCGAGCAGTACTTC. The encoded protein is CASSTLRGRGRGEQYF. The complete variable domain, with remaining parts taken from reference TRBV19 and TRBJ2-7, reads DGGITQSPKYLFRKEGQNVTLSCEQNLNHDAMYWYRQDPGQGLRLIYYSQIVNDFQKGDIAEGYSVSREKKESFPLTVTSAQKNPTAFYLCASSTLRGRGRGEQYFGPGTRLTVT.

This chain uses TRBV2 with TRBJ1-3; 8 bases are shared with TRBD1. Germline V lookup: CDR1 SNHLY, CDR2 FYNNEI. The CDR3 runs 13 residues. Unmatched junction bases numbered 6, after V lost 6 bases and J lost 8 bases. CDR3 loop: CASSPGQGYTIYF. The CDR3 DNA reads TGTGCCAGCAGCCCCGGACAGGGATACACCATATATTTT.

The chain carries TRBV19 and TRBJ1-1, with a tentative D call TRBD1 (6 bases). Trimming shortened V by 5 bases and J by 1 base, and 14 bases separated the two germline ends. The CDR3 consists of 15 residues. Germline CDR1 is LNHDA and CDR2 is SQIVND (reference sequence). CDR3 bases: TGTGCCAGTAGTGAACAGGGCCCGGGGAACACTGAAGCTTTCTTT. Translating it yields CASSEQGPGNTEAFF.

This sequence joins TRBV19 and TRBJ1-5; no firm D call. There are 14 residues in the CDR3. CDR1 is LNHDA, CDR2 SQIVND, per germline (reference sequence). Trimming took off 5 bases at V and 0 bases at J, with 8 bases between the two ends. Written as DNA, the CDR3 is TGTGCCAGTAGTGATACACGTAGCAATCAGCCCCAGCATTTT. Residues: CASSDTRSNQPQHF.

This clone was seen a handful of times. The V gene is TRBV5-1, the J gene TRBJ2-5; the D is unclear. The CDR3 totals 13 residues. V lost 4 bases and J lost 3, with 10 bases in between. Germline CDR1 and CDR2: SGHRS and YFSETQ. The CDR3 sequence is CASSPGPEETQYF. The CDR3 region has the DNA TGCGCCAGCAGCCCGGGTCCCGAAGAGACCCAGTACTTC.

The sample holds one count of this clone. DNA for the CDR3: TGTGCCAGTAGTGTCAGGACAGGGAGGCATGCTTTCTTT. It yields the protein CASSVRTGRHAFF. The chain combines TRBV19 with TRBJ1-1, with 8 positions matching TRBD1. The junction had 10 bases not matched to a gene; V was cut back by 5 bases and J by 11 bases. There are 13 residues in the CDR3. Per germline, CDR1 LNHDA and CDR2 SQIVND (reference sequence).

The chain employs TRBV12-3 or TRBV12-4 and TRBJ1-1; possibly TRBD1 for D (5 bases). The CDR3 is 13 amino acids. Trimming left V 5 bases short and J 8 bases short, with 15 bases between. Here the CDR3 reads CASSNAVGAEAFF. The CDR3 DNA reads TGTGCCAGCAGTAACGCTGTTGGGGCGGAAGCTTTCTTT.

CDR3 region: CASSLTPMVHWFAEAFF. DNA for the CDR3: TGTGCCAGCAGCTTAACCCCTATGGTTCACTGGTTTGCGGAAGCTTTCTTT. The V and J genes are TRBV7-9 and TRBJ1-1; D is ambiguous. Germline CDR1 SEHNR, CDR2 FQNEAQ (reference sequence). The CDR3 contains 17 residues. V was shortened by 2 bases and J by 8 bases, with 24 bases between the two germline ends. Based on the CDR3 plus reference TRBV7-9 and TRBJ1-1, the full variable domain is DTGVSQNPRHKITKRGQNVTFRCDPISEHNRLYWYRQTLGQGPEFLTYFQNEAQLEKSRLLSDRFSAERPKGSFSTLEIQRTEQGDSAMYLCASSLTPMVHWFAEAFFGQGTRLTVV.

The chain couples TRBV7-9 to TRBJ2-7, with 9 bases lining up with TRBD2. Per the germline V gene, CDR1 is SEHNR and CDR2 is FQNEAQ (reference sequence). This CDR3 has 16 residues. V lost 8 bases, J lost 7 bases, and 18 bases stayed unmatched. CDR3 DNA sequence: TGTGCCAGCTCCGAGGGGACTAGCTCAAGCTCGTGGGAGCAGTACTTC. Protein product: CASSEGTSSSSWEQYF.

The V call is TRBV4-1, the J call TRBJ2-1, with D perhaps TRBD2 (6 bases). Per germline, CDR1 MGHRA and CDR2 YSYEKL. Trimming took off 1 base at V and 3 bases at J, with 16 bases between the two ends. This CDR3 has 17 residues. Here the CDR3 DNA reads TGCGCCAGCAGCCAAGGGCTAGCGAAGAGCCGCTACAATGAGCAGTTCTTC. Translation: CASSQGLAKSRYNEQFF.

This clone was observed a single time. The V and J genes are TRBV6-5 and TRBJ2-1, with D uncertain. Germline CDR1 is MNHEY and CDR2 is SVGAGI. The CDR3 runs 11 residues. V gave up 7 bases and J gave up 7 bases, with 8 bases separating them. The CDR3 region is CASTVWNEQFF. The CDR3 DNA reads TGTGCCAGCACGGTCTGGAATGAGCAGTTCTTC.

The chain couples TRBV11-3 to TRBJ2-1, with D possibly TRBD2 on 6 matching bases. This CDR3 contains 15 residues. Trimming cost V 4 bases and J 10 bases, with 20 bases left between them. Germline CDR1 SGHNT, CDR2 YENEEA. CDR3: CASSSTGTLGTEQFF. The CDR3 DNA reads as TGTGCCAGCAGCTCAACCGGGACTCTGGGGACGGAGCAGTTCTTC.

V usage is TRBV4-1 and J usage is TRBJ1-1; tentative D call: TRBD1 (6 bases). This CDR3 comprises 15 residues. The V end was cut by 5 bases, the J end by 6 bases, with 19 bases between. Germline CDR1 MGHRA, CDR2 YSYEKL. As DNA, the CDR3 is TGCGCCAGCAGCTGGGAAGTCGGGACAAATTCTGAAGCTTTCTTT. This codes for CASSWEVGTNSEAFF.

This clone was observed many times. V is TRBV28 and J is TRBJ1-1; perhaps TRBD1 as D (5 bases). Germline CDR1 reads MDHEN; CDR2 reads SYDVKM. The CDR3 length is 15 residues. Trimming cost V 3 bases and J 1 base, with 12 bases left between them. Here the CDR3 reads CASSFGGGSNTEAFF. The DNA of the CDR3 is TGTGCCAGCAGTTTTGGGGGAGGCTCGAACACTGAAGCTTTCTTT.

V is TRBV27 and J is TRBJ2-1; the match to TRBD2 covers 7 bases. Trimming cost V 5 bases and J 7 bases; bases outside gene matches: 8. The CDR3 extends over 14 amino acids. Germline V gene sequence: CDR1 MNHEY, CDR2 SMNVEV (reference sequence). Here the CDR3 reads CASSGDPGGNEQFF. The CDR3 DNA is TGTGCCAGCAGTGGGGACCCCGGGGGGAATGAGCAGTTCTTC.

V is TRBV19 and J is TRBJ2-1; possible D gene TRBD1, 5 bases. The length of the CDR3 is 15 residues. With 7 bases removed from V and 4 bases from J, the gap between germline ends came to 17 bases. Germline V gene sequence: CDR1 LNHDA, CDR2 SQIVND (reference sequence). The CDR3 is CASTPPVGAYNEQFF. CDR3 coding DNA: TGTGCCAGTACCCCCCCGGTTGGGGCTTACAATGAGCAGTTCTTC.

This chain uses TRBV7-7 with TRBJ2-1; D is perhaps TRBD1 (6 bases). Germline CDR1 reads SSHAT; CDR2 reads FNYEAQ (reference sequence). CDR3 length: 13 residues. Trimming cost V 1 base and J 9 bases, with 10 bases left between them. The CDR3: CASSLVTGTEQFF. The CDR3 bases are TGTGCCAGCAGCTTAGTTACAGGGACTGAGCAGTTCTTC.

The chain couples TRBV19 to TRBJ1-5; D gene uncertain. Trimming shortened V by 3 bases and J by 2 bases, and 8 bases separated the two germline ends. Germline V gene sequence: CDR1 LNHDA, CDR2 SQIVND (reference sequence). The CDR3 extends over 14 amino acids. The CDR3 loop reads CASSIFQGNQPQHF. CDR3 nucleotides: TGTGCCAGTAGTATTTTTCAGGGCAATCAGCCCCAGCATTTT.